This T cell receptor (beta chain) was documented in a study of blood T cell repertoires in COVID-19. Study at large: COVID-19 samples collected from the United States, Italy and Spain covered acute and convalescent phases. PBMCs, B-cell-depleted T cells, or T cells were the source of the cDNA or gDNA that made up the material.

CDR1 is LGHDT and CDR2 is YNNKEL in the germline V gene (reference sequence). The CDR3 loop spans 15 amino acids. With V trimmed by 1 base and J by 3 bases, 5 bases remained unmatched. In the authors' workflow: Reference gene primer amplification gave estimated nucleated cell counts. The repertoire was sequenced with immunoSEQ multiplex PCR; TCRdb's copy has only in-frame clones and lacks some. Clonal size and the V and J genes are those of that table, whereas D and trimming came from the DNA. This table has 120,000 or so clones, roughly 90% appearing once. The sequence was collected from a woman of 80 years or more with acute or convalescent COVID-19. This rearrangement joins TRBV3-1 (or the pseudogene TRBV3-2) to TRBJ1-1, with 7 bases identical to TRBD1. The sample consisted of peripheral blood. CDR3 region: CASSQGTGEYTEAFF. The CDR3 bases are TGTGCCAGCAGCCAAGGCACAGGGGAATACACTGAAGCTTTCTTT.